This T cell receptor beta chain was retrieved from a study of beta chain features in type 1 diabetes. Expressed TCRB transcripts were sequenced, since all the RNA that had been isolated was reverse transcribed. Profiled with immunoSEQ multiplex PCR; TCRdb holds only in-frame clones, not every one. Among 900,000 or so clones, under 20% were seen once, and the ten largest hold 0.02% to 0.025%. The CDR3 is 13 amino acids. Germline CDR1 SNHLY, CDR2 FYNNEI. Unmatched junction bases numbered 2, after V lost 10 bases and J lost 3 bases. Comments on this clone: Its specificity is not known.

The study's findings and limits: Moderately but significantly shorter TCRB CDR3s were found in Type 1 diabetes patients in all four CD4+ subsets. The study found that naive, central memory and Treg TCRB repertoires appeared more similar in patients than in healthy donors.

This receptor was obtained from a woman under 30 in good health. The chain is built from TRBV2 and TRBJ2-3, with 12 bases aligning to TRBD2. The source material was naive CD4+ T cells from blood. This CDR3 is CAILAGGTDTQYF. The CDR3 DNA reads as TGTGCCATCCTAGCGGGAGGGACAGATACGCAGTATTTT. Using reference TRBV2 and TRBJ2-3 for the parts outside the CDR3, the full variable domain is EPEVTQTPSHQVTQMGQEVILRCVPISNHLYFYWYRQILGQKVEFLVSFYNNEISEKSEIFDDQFSVERPDGSNFTLKIRSTKLEDSAMYFCAILAGGTDTQYFGPGTRLTVL.